This T cell receptor (beta chain) was found in a study of cytomegalovirus exposure and HLA in healthy donors. Regarding the study as a whole: Generally TCR sequences proved uncommon, though certain public TCRs appeared in numerous donors. An analysis done earlier found most TCR beta V segments productive about 87% or about 30% of the time.

Healthy donors of bone marrow made up the group. Turning to this clone: What it binds is not known.

The PCR contained 60 Vbeta and 13 Jbeta primers. TCRdb keeps only in-frame clones here, not all; method: immunoSEQ multiplex PCR. This table has about 140,000 clones, over 70% appearing once. Germline V gene lookup returns CDR1 SQVTM and CDR2 ANQGSEA. V was clipped by 0 bases and J by 0 bases, with 5 bases between them. The CDR3 sequence is 13 residues long. What was sequenced was PBMCs. The chain has TRBV29-1 and TRBJ1-2; D gene ambiguous. This sequence was found in a woman in her thirties or forties in good health and CMV-seronegative. CDR3 residues: CSVEDFANYGYTF. The CDR3 coding sequence is TGCAGCGTTGAAGATTTCGCTAACTATGGCTACACCTTC.